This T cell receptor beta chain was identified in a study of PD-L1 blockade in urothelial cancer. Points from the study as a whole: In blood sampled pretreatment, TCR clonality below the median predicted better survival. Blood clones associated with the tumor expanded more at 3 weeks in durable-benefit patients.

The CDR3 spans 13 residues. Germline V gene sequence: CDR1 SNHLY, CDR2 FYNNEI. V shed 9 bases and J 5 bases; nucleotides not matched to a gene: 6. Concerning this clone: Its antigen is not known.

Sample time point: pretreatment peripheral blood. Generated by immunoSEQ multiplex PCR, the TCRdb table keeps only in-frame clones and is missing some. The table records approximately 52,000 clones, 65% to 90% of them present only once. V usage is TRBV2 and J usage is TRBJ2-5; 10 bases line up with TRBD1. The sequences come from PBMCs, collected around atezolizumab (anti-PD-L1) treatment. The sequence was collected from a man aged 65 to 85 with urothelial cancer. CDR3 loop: CARGTGVSETQYF. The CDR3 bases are TGTGCCAGAGGGACAGGGGTTAGTGAGACCCAGTACTTC.